This TCR beta chain emerged from a study of OX40 agonist ivuxolimab in advanced cancers. Study-wide points: Partial responders at 0.1-3.0 mg/kg had among the lowest clonal expansion.

The CDR3 totals 11 residues. V lost 4 bases and J 0 bases, leaving 4 bases between the germline ends. Germline lookup yields CDR1 DFQATT and CDR2 SNEGSKA (reference sequence). Regarding this clone: What it binds is not known.

Data came from immunoSEQ multiplex PCR; TCRdb stores just in-frame clones and leaves some out. The data show 55,000 to 75,000 clones, more than 75% seen once. This chain links TRBV20-1 with TRBJ2-7; D not certain. This TCR derives from an adult with an advanced solid tumor such as melanoma, head and neck, liver or kidney cancer. The sequences come from CD4+ or CD8+ T cells sorted from blood, collected in a trial of the OX40 agonist ivuxolimab. As DNA, the CDR3 is TGCAGTGCTAAGGACTCCTACGAGCAGTACTTC. It encodes CSAKDSYEQYF.